This TCR beta chain was identified during a study of blood T cell repertoires in COVID-19. Study background: COVID-19 samples, acute and convalescent, were from the United States, Italy and Spain.

As handled by the study authors: Estimates of nucleated cell counts were drawn from the amplification of reference gene primers. Here immunoSEQ multiplex PCR was the method, and the copy in TCRdb shows in-frame clones only, minus some. V, J and clone size derive from that table, while D and trimming were established from the DNA sequence. The data hold nearly 250,000 clones, with about 82% observed a single time. In assigning cohorts, the study relied on participant-reported clinical history. Among Cohort 3 donors, those recovered had two negative PCRs, clearance, or symptom resolution. CDR1 is LNHNV, CDR2 YYDKDF, per germline (reference sequence). The CDR3 consists of 13 residues. Between the trimmed V and J ends, which lost 1 base and 5 bases, there was a span of 6 bases.

The chain combines TRBV15 with TRBJ2-1, with TRBD1 as a possible D gene (5 bases). This TCR came from a woman aged 45-65 years who had recovered from COVID-19. The source material was PBMCs or T cells enriched from blood (not recorded which). The CDR3, as DNA: TGTGCCACCAGCAGAGCCAGGGACAATGAGCAGTTCTTC. Translating it yields CATSRARDNEQFF. The full variable domain, in which reference TRBV15 and TRBJ2-1 provide the parts outside the CDR3, is DAMVIQNPRYQVTQFGKPVTLSCSQTLNHNVMYWYQQKSSQAPKLLFHYYDKDFNNEADTPDNFQSRRPNTSFCFLDIRSPGLGDTAMYLCATSRARDNEQFFGPGTRLTVL.